This T cell receptor (beta chain) was profiled in a study of T cell responses to AZD1222 COVID-19 vaccine. Method: immunoSEQ multiplex PCR; TCRdb's copy keeps in-frame clones and lacks some. Among approximately 190,000 clones listed, roughly 93% were seen once. The CDR3 runs 22 residues. The chain recombines TRBV21-1 with TRBJ2-7; TRBD2 was called by the table and not checked on the DNA. TRBV21-1 is classified as a pseudogene. The sequence derives from an adult in good health. The material was peripheral blood, obtained on day 0 of AZD1222 vaccination. The CDR3 DNA follows: TGTGCCAGCAGCCCTATTAGGAAGGACCGATTAAACGGAGCTAGCGGAGCCTACGAGCAGTACTTC. Amino acid sequence: CASSPIRKDRLNGASGAYEQYF.